These 22 T cell receptor beta chains came from one sample sequenced in a study of cytotoxic CD8 clonotypes in ibrutinib-treated CLL. The repertoire was sequenced with immunoSEQ multiplex PCR; TCRdb's copy has only in-frame clones and lacks some. The sample holds under 150,000 clones; around 84% are singletons and the top ten take around 3.3%. The sequencing used PBMCs, collected after 24 months of ibrutinib treatment. Receptors originate from a human donor with chronic lymphocytic leukemia.

The chain couples TRBV18 to TRBJ1-1; unclear D gene. This CDR3 is built from 18 residues. In germline, CDR1 is KGHSH, CDR2 LQKENI. Trimming pared 2 bases from V and 5 bases from J, leaving 24 bases between. This chain's CDR3 is CASSPKAILPPLPTEAFF. In DNA, the CDR3 is TGTGCCAGCTCACCAAAAGCTATACTACCGCCACTGCCTACTGAAGCTTTCTTT.

As to this clone: Other DNA sequences in this sample translate to the same CDR3. The chain combines TRBV5-1 with TRBJ2-5; D not certain. CDR1 is SGHRS and CDR2 is YFSETQ in the germline V gene. Trimming cost V 2 bases and J 3 bases, with 2 bases left between them. The CDR3 is 11 residues long. CDR3 DNA sequence: TGCGCCAGCAGCTTAGAAGAGACCCAGTACTTC. Its protein is CASSLEETQYF.

The V gene is TRBV19, the J gene TRBJ1-1; D ambiguous. The CDR3 covers 16 residues. The V end lost 6 bases, the J end lost 0 bases, and 17 bases lay between the germline ends. Germline V lookup: CDR1 LNHDA, CDR2 SQIVND (reference sequence). CDR3 amino acids: CASSPRWRTMNTEAFF. DNA of the CDR3: TGTGCCAGTAGCCCTCGGTGGAGAACCATGAACACTGAAGCTTTCTTT.

This chain connects TRBV5-4 to TRBJ2-6; a weak D match, TRBD1 (6 bases). The CDR3 totals 16 residues. V dropped 1 base and J dropped 2 bases, with 10 bases sitting between them. Germline values: CDR1 SGHNT, CDR2 YYREEE (reference sequence). The CDR3 DNA follows: TGTGCCAGCAGCTTGAAACAGGGCGCTGGGGCCAACGTCCTGACTTTC. Translated: CASSLKQGAGANVLTF.

This clone appeared a single time. The rearrangement joins TRBV6-4 to TRBJ2-3, with 7 bases aligning to TRBD2. V trimming: 6 bases; J trimming: 2 bases; junction bases outside the gene matches: 5. CDR3 length equals 14 residues. The germline CDR1 and CDR2 sequences are MRHNA and SNTAGT. The CDR3 loop is CASSKRGDTDTQYF. The CDR3 DNA is TGTGCCAGCAGCAAGCGGGGAGACACAGATACGCAGTATTTT.

V and J are TRBV6-5 and TRBJ2-7; D uncertain. The CDR3 sequence is 12 residues long. Deletions cut 4 bases from V and 3 bases from J, with 7 bases between. Germline V gene data show CDR1 as MNHEY and CDR2 as SVGAGI. For the CDR3, the DNA is TGTGCCAGCAGTTCCTCTAGCTACGAGCAGTACTTC. Translating it yields CASSSSSYEQYF.

About this clone: Additional DNA sequences in this sample encode the identical CDR3. V gene TRBV2 combines with J gene TRBJ1-5; no firm D call. This CDR3 is 14 amino acids long. Trimming shortened V by 5 bases and J by 2 bases, and 10 bases separated the two germline ends. Germline lookup yields CDR1 SNHLY and CDR2 FYNNEI. CDR3 sequence (DNA): TGTGCCAGCAGTCGGGGAGGTGGCAATCAGCCCCAGCATTTT. Translation gives CASSRGGGNQPQHF.

CDR3 sequence reads: CASRAGGAGNTEAFF. CDR3 nucleotides: TGTGCCAGCAGAGCAGGGGGCGCGGGGAACACTGAAGCTTTCTTT. The V gene is TRBV6-6, the J gene TRBJ1-1; TRBD1 matches at 8 bases. Trimming at V came to 6 bases and at J to 1 base, leaving 7 bases not matched to a gene. This CDR3 region has 15 residues. Germline CDR1 MNHNY, CDR2 SVGAGI (reference sequence).

V is TRBV5-4 and J is TRBJ2-7; the D is unclear. Germline V gives CDR1 SGHNT, CDR2 YYREEE (reference sequence). CDR3 length: 13 amino acids. Trimming took off 3 bases at V and 0 bases at J, with 7 bases between the two ends. CDR3 in amino acids: CASSYSGSYEQYF. The CDR3 bases are TGTGCCAGCAGCTACAGTGGCTCCTACGAGCAGTACTTC.

The chain links TRBV6-5 to TRBJ1-2; the D is unclear. V was trimmed by 5 bases and J by 2 bases, leaving 9 bases between them. This CDR3 is built from 13 residues. The V gene's germline CDR1 is MNHEY and CDR2 SVGAGI. CDR3 sequence: CASSVLSNYGYTF. The CDR3 nucleotides read TGTGCCAGCAGTGTTCTGAGCAACTATGGCTACACCTTC.

The chain couples TRBV5-1 to TRBJ1-1, with TRBD1 identical over 9 bases. The CDR3 is 16 residues long. From germline, CDR1 is SGHRS and CDR2 YFSETQ. The V gene end was trimmed by 0 bases and the J gene end by 0 bases; junction bases not matched to a gene: 3. The CDR3 reads CASSLVGQGLNTEAFF. CDR3 nucleotides: TGCGCCAGCAGCTTGGTAGGACAGGGGCTGAACACTGAAGCTTTCTTT.

The DNA of the CDR3 is TGTGCCAGCAGCGACGGGACTAGCGGGGGGGCTCCGGATACGCAGTATTTT. This translates into CASSDGTSGGAPDTQYF. The chain links TRBV9 to TRBJ2-3; the match to TRBD2 covers 16 bases. The CDR3 has 17 amino acids. J lost 6 bases, V lost 3 bases, and 7 bases had no gene match. Germline values: CDR1 SGDLS, CDR2 YYNGEE.

The chain has TRBV7-8 and TRBJ2-5, with D tentatively TRBD1 (5 bases). Looked up from germline, CDR1 is SGHVS and CDR2 is FQNEAQ. Deletions cut 2 bases from V and 2 bases from J, with 18 bases between. The CDR3 runs to 17 residues. CDR3 sequence (DNA): TGTGCCAGCAGCTTATTTCAGGGCAGTTTGTTTCAAGAGACCCAGTACTTC. This codes for CASSLFQGSLFQETQYF.

The chain carries TRBV6-4 and TRBJ1-1; D remains ambiguous. CDR1 and CDR2 (germline): MRHNA, SNTAGT. The CDR3 is 13 residues long. V lost 6 bases and J 0 bases, leaving 8 bases between the germline ends. CDR3 protein: CASSRKMNTEAFF. The CDR3 DNA is TGTGCCAGCAGCCGAAAGATGAACACTGAAGCTTTCTTT.

The rearrangement links TRBV2 to TRBJ2-5; maybe TRBD1 (5 bases). With the DNA end fitting TRBJ2-7 better, the J assignment may be wrong. Germline V gene data show CDR1 as SNHLY and CDR2 as FYNNEI. The CDR3 loop spans 12 amino acids. The CDR3 region is CASSRTINEQYF. In DNA, the CDR3 is TGTGCCAGCAGCCGGACAATCAACGAGCAGTACTTC.

This chain connects TRBV6-5 to TRBJ1-1; D remains unclear. The V and J ends lost 2 bases and 4 bases respectively, with 14 bases between them. The CDR3 is made up of 15 amino acids. Germline V gene data show CDR1 as MNHEY and CDR2 as SVGAGI. Here the CDR3 reads CASSYQIPPRTEAFF. DNA for the CDR3: TGTGCCAGCAGTTACCAAATTCCCCCCCGCACTGAAGCTTTCTTT.

J is TRBJ2-5 and V is TRBV2, with a possible D match to TRBD2 (5 bases). Germline CDR1 reads SNHLY; CDR2 reads FYNNEI. Trimming took off 6 bases at V and 2 bases at J, with 19 bases between the two ends. This CDR3 spans 16 amino acids. The CDR3 here is CASSVPTRDPQETQYF. DNA for the CDR3: TGTGCCAGCAGCGTACCAACTAGAGATCCACAAGAGACCCAGTACTTC.

The J gene is TRBJ2-3, the V gene TRBV29-1; possibly TRBD1 or TRBD2 for D (5 bases each). Per the germline V gene, CDR1 is SQVTM and CDR2 is ANQGSEA. This CDR3 spans 11 amino acids. Trimming removed 5 bases at V and 5 bases at J, with 8 bases between. In DNA, the CDR3 is TGCAGCGTTCAGGGAGAAGATACGCAGTATTTT. Its protein product is CSVQGEDTQYF.

V and J are TRBV30 and TRBJ1-3; D is unresolved. Trimming left V 3 bases short and J 0 bases short, with 15 bases between. Germline V CDR1 and CDR2: GTSNPN, SVGIG (reference sequence). This CDR3 has 16 residues. The CDR3 sequence: CAWSPDGLSSGNTIYF. CDR3 sequence (DNA): TGTGCCTGGAGCCCCGACGGCCTCAGCTCTGGAAACACCATATATTTT. Full variable domain (missing parts from reference TRBV30 and TRBJ1-3): SQTIHQWPATLVQPVGSPLSLECTVEGTSNPNLYWYRQAAGRGLQLLFYSVGIGQISSEVPQNLSASRPQDRQFILSSKKLLLSDSGFYLCAWSPDGLSSGNTIYFGEGSWLTVV.

The J gene is TRBJ1-2, the V gene TRBV18; TRBD1 aligns across 7 bases. Germline V gene lookup returns CDR1 KGHSH and CDR2 LQKENI. This CDR3 is built from 15 residues. V was pared by 4 bases and J by 3 bases, with 8 bases of the junction left unmatched. The DNA of the CDR3 is TGTGCCAGCTCACAAACGGACAGGTTCGACTATGGCTACACCTTC. Translation: CASSQTDRFDYGYTF.

This clone was seen more than once but under ten times. The chain combines TRBV30 with TRBJ2-1; D remains unclear. This CDR3 has 13 amino acids. Germline V gives CDR1 GTSNPN, CDR2 SVGIG (reference sequence). Trimming removed 2 bases from V and 6 bases from J, with 11 bases in between. The CDR3 reads CAWSTGGSNEQFF. The CDR3 DNA reads as TGTGCCTGGAGTACGGGTGGCTCCAATGAGCAGTTCTTC.

This sequence joins TRBV11-2 and TRBJ2-7; no definite D call. The CDR3 is 11 residues long. V was clipped by 2 bases and J by 5 bases, with 4 bases between them. Per germline, CDR1 SGHAT and CDR2 FQNNGV. In DNA, the CDR3 is TGTGCCAGCAGCTTATCAGACGAGCAGTACTTC. It encodes CASSLSDEQYF.